This T cell receptor (beta chain) was found in a study of beta chain features in type 1 diabetes. About the research overall: All samples yielded about 100 million examined sorted cells.

Notes on the study in general: Equally in patients and controls, shorter templates might have been favored by PCR.

The CDR3 contains 14 residues. Trimming pared 0 bases from V and 2 bases from J, leaving 7 bases between. The germline V gene encodes CDR1 MGHDK and CDR2 SYGVNS. Reverse transcribing all isolated RNA meant expressed TCRB transcripts were sequenced. TCRdb's copy holds only in-frame clones and misses some; the assay was immunoSEQ multiplex PCR. Altogether almost 350,000 clones are present, roughly 8% being singletons, with the ten largest covering less than 0.5%. Via CD45RO/CCR7/CD25/CD127/CD95/CD27, cells of the CD4+ naive, central memory, regulatory and stem cell-like memory subsets were sorted. Notes on this clone: What it binds is not known.

The sequenced sample consisted of central memory CD4+ T cells from blood. This TCR came from a woman between 18 and 29 years old in good health. The chain has TRBV25-1 and TRBJ2-5; D is uncertain. CDR3 bases: TGTGCCAGCAGTGAATACGCACCGCAAGAGACCCAGTACTTC. Protein sequence: CASSEYAPQETQYF.